The rows below give T cell receptor beta chains drawn from one sample of a study of control samples from healthy donors and cancer patients. Here immunoSEQ multiplex PCR was the method, and the copy in TCRdb shows in-frame clones only, minus some. The data contain about 86,000 clones, approximately 95% of them seen just once; the ten biggest clones take up 1.5%. The sequencing sample was made of blood. These receptors were taken from a woman aged 25 to 45 in good health. Both conserved end residues are part of each CDR3. The D gene is left open where the match is weak. Expanded clones are given a class, and other clones once, few, many or no size at all.

D,V,J,size,CDR3,DNA
.,TRBV27,TRBJ1-1,.,CASSLSNFLNTEAFF,TGTGCCAGCAGTTTATCGAATTTTCTGAACACTGAAGCTTTCTTT
.,TRBV3-1/TRBV3-2,TRBJ2-5,.,CASSQGRWQETQYF,TGTGCCAGCAGCCAAGGCCGGTGGCAAGAGACCCAGTACTTC
TRBD2,TRBV2,TRBJ2-3,.,CASSGASGGGTDTQYF,TGTGCCAGCAGTGGGGCCAGCGGGGGGGGCACAGATACGCAGTATTTT
TRBD1,TRBV10-3,TRBJ2-7,.,CAISWDRDEQYF,TGTGCCATCAGCTGGGACAGGGACGAGCAGTACTTC
.,TRBV5-1,TRBJ2-5,.,CASSSNTETQYF,TGCGCCAGCAGTTCAAACACGGAGACCCAGTACTTC
.,TRBV4-1,TRBJ2-7,.,CASSVPGTAHYEQYF,TGCGCCAGCAGCGTTCCCGGGACGGCCCACTACGAGCAGTACTTC
.,TRBV3-1/TRBV3-2,TRBJ1-1,.,CASSQSAEAFF,TGTGCCAGCAGCCAATCGGCTGAAGCTTTCTTT
.,TRBV29-1,TRBJ1-1,.,CSASRGLTEAFF,TGCAGCGCCTCGCGGGGGCTCACTGAAGCTTTCTTT
TRBD2,TRBV7-6,TRBJ2-1,.,CASSLSLAGAISEQFF,TGTGCCAGCAGCTTATCACTAGCGGGGGCTATCTCTGAGCAGTTCTTC
.,TRBV3-1/TRBV3-2,TRBJ1-3,once,CASSFQDGSSGNTIYF,TGTGCCAGCAGCTTCCAAGACGGGAGCTCTGGAAACACCATATATTTT
.,TRBV7-2,TRBJ2-1,.,CASSLVLTRYNEQFF,TGTGCCAGCAGCTTAGTTCTTACCCGTTACAATGAGCAGTTCTTC
.,TRBV30,TRBJ1-5,.,CAWGQNSNQPQHF,TGTGCCTGGGGACAAAATAGCAATCAGCCCCAGCATTTT
TRBD1,TRBV9,TRBJ1-1,.,CASSAQGSSANTEAFF,TGTGCCAGCAGCGCACAGGGGTCGTCGGCTAACACTGAAGCTTTCTTT
TRBD2,TRBV5-8,TRBJ2-2,.,CASSLARTSGGDTGELFF,TGTGCCAGCAGCTTGGCCAGGACTAGCGGGGGTGACACCGGGGAGCTGTTTTTT
.,TRBV23-1,TRBJ2-7,.,CASSQERDGHYEQYF,TGCGCCAGCAGTCAGGAACGGGACGGGCACTACGAGCAGTACTTC
.,TRBV13,TRBJ2-1,once,CASSLSSNGDDEQFF,TGTGCCAGCAGCTTAAGTTCTAACGGCGACGATGAGCAGTTCTTC
.,TRBV7-3,TRBJ2-3,.,CASSLGPLSGEETDTQYF,TGTGCCAGCAGCTTAGGCCCCCTTTCGGGAGAAGAAACAGATACGCAGTATTTT
.,TRBV11-2,TRBJ1-3,.,CASSLDRFSSSGNTIYF,TGTGCCAGCAGCTTAGATCGTTTCTCGAGCTCTGGAAACACCATATATTTT
.,TRBV18,TRBJ1-2,.,CASSPSRTHNSIYGYTF,TGTGCCAGCTCACCTTCGCGGACCCATAATAGTATTTATGGCTACACCTTC
.,TRBV11-3,TRBJ2-3,.,CASSLEGAGMHTDTQYF,TGTGCCAGCAGCTTAGAAGGGGCGGGAATGCACACAGATACGCAGTATTTT
TRBD2,TRBV7-9,TRBJ2-1,once,CASSIQRTSGFYNEQFF,TGTGCCAGCAGCATTCAACGGACTAGCGGGTTCTACAATGAGCAGTTCTTC
.,TRBV11-2,TRBJ1-5,.,CASSLGHNQPQHF,TGTGCCAGCAGCTTGGGACACAATCAGCCCCAGCATTTT
.,TRBV12-3/TRBV12-4,TRBJ1-1,.,CASSLGLGTEAFF,TGTGCCAGCAGTTTAGGTCTGGGAACTGAAGCTTTCTTT
.,TRBV5-5,TRBJ1-3,.,CASSPDPGSGNTIYF,TGTGCCAGCAGTCCTGACCCAGGCTCTGGAAACACCATATATTTT
.,TRBV4-2,TRBJ1-4,.,CASSQGTGGVNEKLFF,TGTGCCAGCAGCCAAGGTACAGGTGGGGTAAATGAAAAACTGTTTTTT
.,TRBV7-2,TRBJ1-1,.,CASSRDVGWEAFF,TGTGCCAGCAGCCGAGACGTCGGATGGGAAGCTTTCTTT
TRBD1,TRBV27,TRBJ1-5,.,CASSAYRGDQPQHF,TGTGCCAGCAGTGCGTACAGGGGCGATCAGCCCCAGCATTTT
.,TRBV6-5,TRBJ1-1,.,CASSRDGNTEAFF,TGTGCCAGCAGTCGGGACGGCAACACTGAAGCTTTCTTT
TRBD2,TRBV24-1,TRBJ2-5,.,CATSESGLAGQETQYF,TGTGCCACCAGTGAATCGGGACTAGCGGGGCAAGAGACCCAGTACTTC
.,TRBV21-1,TRBJ1-3,once,CASSKPTSYSGNTIYF,TGTGCCAGCAGCAAACCGACATCTTACTCTGGAAACACCATATATTTT
TRBD1,TRBV5-1,TRBJ2-7,.,CASGATGIPYEQYF,TGCGCCAGCGGCGCGACAGGGATTCCGTACGAGCAGTACTTC
TRBD2,TRBV28,TRBJ2-2,once,CASKGLAGAGGELFF,TGTGCCAGCAAGGGGCTAGCGGGGGCCGGCGGGGAGCTGTTTTTT
.,TRBV12-5,TRBJ1-1,.,CASGLVEGLHTEAFF,TGTGCTAGTGGTTTGGTGGAGGGGTTACACACTGAAGCTTTCTTT
.,TRBV13,TRBJ1-1,.,CASSLTGNTEAFF,TGTGCCAGCAGCTTGACAGGGAACACTGAAGCTTTCTTT
TRBD2,TRBV19,TRBJ2-5,.,CACRTSGTETQYF,TGTGCCTGTCGGACTAGCGGGACTGAGACCCAGTACTTC
.,TRBV2,TRBJ1-4,.,CASSEMFSAGGNGKLFF,TGTGCCAGCAGTGAGATGTTCTCGGCCGGGGGAAACGGAAAACTGTTTTTT
.,TRBV11-3,TRBJ2-1,.,CASSLSSSPHEQFF,TGTGCCAGCAGCTTAAGTTCCAGTCCGCATGAGCAGTTCTTC
.,TRBV10-3,TRBJ2-1,once,CAISESQGMGNEQFF,TGTGCCATCAGCGAGTCCCAGGGAATGGGCAATGAGCAGTTCTTC
.,TRBV15,TRBJ2-3,once,CATSGRQVEDTQYF,TGTGCCACCAGCGGTAGACAGGTTGAAGATACGCAGTATTTT
.,TRBV7-9,TRBJ2-7,.,CASSLGDGGISYEQYF,TGTGCCAGCAGCTTAGGTGATGGGGGTATAAGCTACGAGCAGTACTTC
.,TRBV19,TRBJ2-1,.,CASRSWYNEQFF,TGTGCCAGTAGGAGTTGGTACAATGAGCAGTTCTTC
.,TRBV7-3,TRBJ2-3,once,CASSPGPGAPSSTDTQYF,TGTGCCAGCAGCCCCGGGCCTGGAGCGCCGTCTAGCACAGATACGCAGTATTTT
TRBD1,TRBV7-9,TRBJ1-2,.,CASSLGQGALGYTF,TGTGCCAGCAGCTTAGGACAGGGGGCGTTGGGCTACACCTTC
.,TRBV25-1,TRBJ2-3,.,CASSRLRGPDTQYF,TGTGCCAGCAGTCGACTCCGGGGGCCAGATACGCAGTATTTT
TRBD1,TRBV3-1/TRBV3-2,TRBJ1-6,.,CASSQENRGRSYNSPLHF,TGTGCCAGCAGCCAAGAGAACAGGGGGCGGTCCTATAATTCACCCCTCCACTTT
.,TRBV19,TRBJ1-5,.,CASSIQEGYQPQHF,TGTGCCAGTAGTATACAGGAGGGATATCAGCCCCAGCATTTT
TRBD1,TRBV3-1/TRBV3-2,TRBJ2-3,.,CASSQEQGAIDTQYF,TGTGCCAGCAGCCAAGAGCAGGGGGCAATAGATACGCAGTATTTT
TRBD1,TRBV4-2,TRBJ1-2,.,CASSDLQGGAGGYTF,TGTGCCAGCAGTGACTTGCAAGGGGGCGCAGGAGGCTACACCTTC